This is a list of T cell receptor beta chains from one sample in a study of blood T cell repertoires in COVID-19. Assay: immunoSEQ multiplex PCR; the TCRdb copy retains only in-frame clones and omits some. The table records roughly 520,000 clones, 88% of them present only once. Sequencing was carried out using PBMCs or T cells enriched from blood (not recorded which). The receptors here all came from a middle-aged woman who had recovered from COVID-19. CDR3s include the opening cysteine and the closing phenylalanine or tryptophan. Each record gives: CDR3 DNA, CDR3 protein, J gene, D gene, clone size, V gene. D genes are given only for firm matches. Rows give clone size only sometimes, using once, few, many, or a class for an expanded clone.

CDR3 DNA: TGTGCTAGTGGTTTGGTATATCTGGGGACAGGGCGGGTTAATCAGCCCCAGCATTTT; CDR3 protein: CASGLVYLGTGRVNQPQHF; J gene: TRBJ1-5; D gene: TRBD1; clone size: NA; V gene: TRBV12-5
CDR3 DNA: TGCGCCAGCAGCCAAGGCGGACAGTCACACGAGCAGTACTTC; CDR3 protein: CASSQGGQSHEQYF; J gene: TRBJ2-7; D gene: NA; clone size: NA; V gene: TRBV4-1
CDR3 DNA: TGTGCCAGCAGCGTAGGAGCCGGGAACAATGAGCAGTTCTTC; CDR3 protein: CASSVGAGNNEQFF; J gene: TRBJ2-1; D gene: NA; clone size: NA; V gene: TRBV9
CDR3 DNA: TGTGCCAGCAATCCGTCTGGAAACACCATATATTTT; CDR3 protein: CASNPSGNTIYF; J gene: TRBJ1-3; D gene: NA; clone size: NA; V gene: TRBV12-3/TRBV12-4
CDR3 DNA: TGTGCCAGCAGCTTAGAAACAGGGTCCTATGGCTACACCTTC; CDR3 protein: CASSLETGSYGYTF; J gene: TRBJ1-2; D gene: NA; clone size: NA; V gene: TRBV11-2
CDR3 DNA: TGTGCCAGCAGGGTAGGGCCGGCGGGGGAGCAGTACTTC; CDR3 protein: CASRVGPAGEQYF; J gene: TRBJ2-7; D gene: NA; clone size: NA; V gene: TRBV2
CDR3 DNA: TGTGCCAGCAGGGCTAGGGCGGCGGGCACTGAAGCTTTCTTT; CDR3 protein: CASRARAAGTEAFF; J gene: TRBJ1-1; D gene: NA; clone size: once; V gene: TRBV6-5
CDR3 DNA: TGTGCCAGCGCAGAATCCGGGACAACAATCTACGAGCAGTACTTC; CDR3 protein: CASAESGTTIYEQYF; J gene: TRBJ2-7; D gene: NA; clone size: NA; V gene: TRBV18
CDR3 DNA: TGTGCCAGCAGCTTAGAGTCCGGACGGGGGACCCAGTACTTC; CDR3 protein: CASSLESGRGTQYF; J gene: TRBJ2-5; D gene: NA; clone size: NA; V gene: TRBV7-8
CDR3 DNA: TGCGCCAGCAGCCAAGATGTGTCAGTTTATGGCTACACCTTC; CDR3 protein: CASSQDVSVYGYTF; J gene: TRBJ1-2; D gene: NA; clone size: NA; V gene: TRBV4-3
CDR3 DNA: TGCGCCAGCGCTGGTAAACTTAGCTCCTACAATGAGCAGTTCTTC; CDR3 protein: CASAGKLSSYNEQFF; J gene: TRBJ2-1; D gene: NA; clone size: NA; V gene: TRBV4-1
CDR3 DNA: TGTGCCAGCAGTCAGGGACAGGGGTTGGACAATGAGCAGTTCTTC; CDR3 protein: CASSQGQGLDNEQFF; J gene: TRBJ2-1; D gene: TRBD1; clone size: NA; V gene: TRBV6-5
CDR3 DNA: TGTGCCAGCAGCCCCGGGATCTATGGCTACACCTTC; CDR3 protein: CASSPGIYGYTF; J gene: TRBJ1-2; D gene: NA; clone size: NA; V gene: TRBV5-6
CDR3 DNA: TGTGCCAGCTCACCTCCGCGGGGAGGGCGGAATAATGAAAAACTGTTTTTT; CDR3 protein: CASSPPRGGRNNEKLFF; J gene: TRBJ1-4; D gene: NA; clone size: NA; V gene: TRBV18
CDR3 DNA: TGTGCCAGCAGTCCCCATTTCCAAGAGACCCAGTACTTC; CDR3 protein: CASSPHFQETQYF; J gene: TRBJ2-5; D gene: NA; clone size: NA; V gene: TRBV27
CDR3 DNA: TGTGCCAGCAGTTACTCGGAGGGGACTAGCTATGGCTACACCTTC; CDR3 protein: CASSYSEGTSYGYTF; J gene: TRBJ1-2; D gene: NA; clone size: NA; V gene: TRBV6-5
CDR3 DNA: TGTGCCACTGAGCGGGGCCGCCAAGAGACCCAGTACTTC; CDR3 protein: CATERGRQETQYF; J gene: TRBJ2-5; D gene: TRBD2; clone size: NA; V gene: TRBV28
CDR3 DNA: TGTGCCAGCAGCCAAGAGACTAGCGTGGTGGGGGAGACCCAGTACTTC; CDR3 protein: CASSQETSVVGETQYF; J gene: TRBJ2-5; D gene: TRBD2; clone size: NA; V gene: TRBV3-1/TRBV3-2
CDR3 DNA: TGTGCCAGCAGCTTACAGCTGACTAGCGGGAGAAACAATGAGCAGTTCTTC; CDR3 protein: CASSLQLTSGRNNEQFF; J gene: TRBJ2-1; D gene: TRBD2; clone size: few; V gene: TRBV11-2
CDR3 DNA: TGTGCCATCCGGGGGGATCTTAATTCACCCCTCCACTTT; CDR3 protein: CAIRGDLNSPLHF; J gene: TRBJ1-6; D gene: NA; clone size: NA; V gene: TRBV10-3
CDR3 DNA: TGCAGCGTTGAGGTATGGGGACAGATGAACACTGAAGCTTTCTTT; CDR3 protein: CSVEVWGQMNTEAFF; J gene: TRBJ1-1; D gene: TRBD1; clone size: NA; V gene: TRBV29-1
CDR3 DNA: TGTGCCAGCTCTCCCGGACAGGGGAGGGAAAAACTGTTTTTT; CDR3 protein: CASSPGQGREKLFF; J gene: TRBJ1-4; D gene: TRBD1; clone size: NA; V gene: TRBV18
CDR3 DNA: TGTGCCAGCAGCCGGACAGGGGTTGACTATGGCTACACCTTC; CDR3 protein: CASSRTGVDYGYTF; J gene: TRBJ1-2; D gene: TRBD1; clone size: NA; V gene: TRBV28
CDR3 DNA: TGTGCCAGCAGCTTTGACAGGGATCAGCCCCAGCATTTT; CDR3 protein: CASSFDRDQPQHF; J gene: TRBJ1-5; D gene: TRBD1; clone size: NA; V gene: TRBV7-6
CDR3 DNA: TGTGCCAGCAGCCTCGGGACTAATGGCGGGAGTATGGAGACCCAGTACTTC; CDR3 protein: CASSLGTNGGSMETQYF; J gene: TRBJ2-5; D gene: TRBD2; clone size: NA; V gene: TRBV5-6
CDR3 DNA: TGTGCCAGCAGTTACTCAGAGGGAGAATTGAACACTGAAGCTTTCTTT; CDR3 protein: CASSYSEGELNTEAFF; J gene: TRBJ1-1; D gene: NA; clone size: NA; V gene: TRBV6-2/TRBV6-3
CDR3 DNA: TGTGCCACCAGTGATTTGTCTAGCGGGAGGGATGAGCAGTTCTTC; CDR3 protein: CATSDLSSGRDEQFF; J gene: TRBJ2-1; D gene: TRBD2; clone size: NA; V gene: TRBV24-1
CDR3 DNA: TGTGCCAGCAGTTCCGGGACATTGAATGAGCAGTTCTTC; CDR3 protein: CASSSGTLNEQFF; J gene: TRBJ2-1; D gene: NA; clone size: NA; V gene: TRBV12-3/TRBV12-4
CDR3 DNA: TGTGCCAGCAGACGAACAGTACAGGGATTCAATCAGCCCCAGCATTTT; CDR3 protein: CASRRTVQGFNQPQHF; J gene: TRBJ1-5; D gene: NA; clone size: NA; V gene: TRBV28
CDR3 DNA: TGTGCCAGCAGTATGGGGACAGGGAGCTACGAGCAGTACTTC; CDR3 protein: CASSMGTGSYEQYF; J gene: TRBJ2-7; D gene: TRBD1; clone size: once; V gene: TRBV25-1
CDR3 DNA: TGTGCCACCAGTGACCAGACAGGGACTAGCGGGAGGGGGTATTATGGTGAGCAGTTCTTC; CDR3 protein: CATSDQTGTSGRGYYGEQFF; J gene: TRBJ2-1; D gene: TRBD2; clone size: few; V gene: TRBV24-1
CDR3 DNA: TGTGCTAGTGGTTTAGAACCCGGGACAGGGTACTCCTACGAGCAGTACTTC; CDR3 protein: CASGLEPGTGYSYEQYF; J gene: TRBJ2-7; D gene: TRBD1; clone size: NA; V gene: TRBV12-5
CDR3 DNA: TGTGCCACCTCCACAGGGATGGAAAACACCATATATTTT; CDR3 protein: CATSTGMENTIYF; J gene: TRBJ1-3; D gene: NA; clone size: NA; V gene: TRBV10-3
CDR3 DNA: TGTGCCAGCTCACCAGTACTAGCGGAAGAGACCCAGTACTTC; CDR3 protein: CASSPVLAEETQYF; J gene: TRBJ2-5; D gene: TRBD2; clone size: NA; V gene: TRBV18
CDR3 DNA: TGTGCCATCACCAGGACAGGTTCGGTCACAGATACGCAGTATTTT; CDR3 protein: CAITRTGSVTDTQYF; J gene: TRBJ2-3; D gene: TRBD1; clone size: NA; V gene: TRBV10-3
CDR3 DNA: TGTGCCAGCAGCGTCCGGGACAGGCTGGTCGGAGAGCTGTTTTTT; CDR3 protein: CASSVRDRLVGELFF; J gene: TRBJ2-2; D gene: TRBD1; clone size: once; V gene: TRBV5-6
CDR3 DNA: TGTGCCGTCACGGACAGGGGAAATTCACCCCTCCACTTT; CDR3 protein: CAVTDRGNSPLHF; J gene: TRBJ1-6; D gene: TRBD1; clone size: NA; V gene: TRBV10-3
CDR3 DNA: TGTGCCAGTAGTCGGACAGGGGGCAGATCCTATAATTCACCCCTCCACTTT; CDR3 protein: CASSRTGGRSYNSPLHF; J gene: TRBJ1-6; D gene: TRBD1; clone size: NA; V gene: TRBV19
CDR3 DNA: TGTGCCAGCAGCCGGGAGGAAAATTCACCCCTCCACTTT; CDR3 protein: CASSREENSPLHF; J gene: TRBJ1-6; D gene: NA; clone size: NA; V gene: TRBV3-1/TRBV3-2
CDR3 DNA: TGTGCCAGCAGTAATCCCGGACAGTCACTTAACACTGAAGCTTTCTTT; CDR3 protein: CASSNPGQSLNTEAFF; J gene: TRBJ1-1; D gene: NA; clone size: NA; V gene: TRBV6-2/TRBV6-3
CDR3 DNA: TGTGCCAGCAGCTTAGCGAGGGGGACCGAGCAGTACTTC; CDR3 protein: CASSLARGTEQYF; J gene: TRBJ2-7; D gene: NA; clone size: NA; V gene: TRBV11-2
CDR3 DNA: TGTGCCAGCAGTTACCCCGTAGGCGGAGAGACCCAGTACTTC; CDR3 protein: CASSYPVGGETQYF; J gene: TRBJ2-5; D gene: NA; clone size: NA; V gene: TRBV6-6
CDR3 DNA: TGTGCCAGCAGCGTAGAGTTGACACCTGACCTTCATAATTCACCCCTCCACTTT; CDR3 protein: CASSVELTPDLHNSPLHF; J gene: TRBJ1-6; D gene: NA; clone size: NA; V gene: TRBV11-2
CDR3 DNA: TGTGCCACCAGCAGGTTTCCCGGGACTAGGGAGACCCAGTACTTC; CDR3 protein: CATSRFPGTRETQYF; J gene: TRBJ2-5; D gene: TRBD2; clone size: NA; V gene: TRBV15
CDR3 DNA: TGTGCCAGCAGTTGGTCGGGACTAGCGGGCAGTGATACGCAGTATTTT; CDR3 protein: CASSWSGLAGSDTQYF; J gene: TRBJ2-3; D gene: TRBD2; clone size: NA; V gene: TRBV6-5
CDR3 DNA: TGTGCCAGCAGCTCAGACAGGTTCCCCTCTGGAAACACCATATATTTT; CDR3 protein: CASSSDRFPSGNTIYF; J gene: TRBJ1-3; D gene: NA; clone size: NA; V gene: TRBV7-8
CDR3 DNA: TGTGCCAGCAGTTACGATGGTAAGCGGGAGGGCCTCTACGAGCAGTACTTC; CDR3 protein: CASSYDGKREGLYEQYF; J gene: TRBJ2-7; D gene: TRBD2; clone size: NA; V gene: TRBV6-2/TRBV6-3
CDR3 DNA: TGCGCCAGTATGAGATCTAGCGGGAGCTTAGACGAGCAGTACTTC; CDR3 protein: CASMRSSGSLDEQYF; J gene: TRBJ2-7; D gene: TRBD2; clone size: NA; V gene: TRBV5-1
CDR3 DNA: TGTGCCAGCAGTTTTAAAATCGAGCTGTCGGCTTTCTTT; CDR3 protein: CASSFKIELSAFF; J gene: TRBJ1-1; D gene: NA; clone size: NA; V gene: TRBV12-3/TRBV12-4
CDR3 DNA: TGTGCCAGCAGTTTTCGGGAATTAGAGACCCAGTACTTC; CDR3 protein: CASSFRELETQYF; J gene: TRBJ2-5; D gene: NA; clone size: NA; V gene: TRBV27
CDR3 DNA: TGTGCCATCAGTCGGACTAGCGGGGGCTACAATGAGCAGTTCTTC; CDR3 protein: CAISRTSGGYNEQFF; J gene: TRBJ2-1; D gene: TRBD2; clone size: NA; V gene: TRBV10-3
CDR3 DNA: TGTGCCAGCAGCGTTAGCGGGACCTCCTACGAGCAGTACTTC; CDR3 protein: CASSVSGTSYEQYF; J gene: TRBJ2-7; D gene: TRBD2; clone size: few; V gene: TRBV7-2
CDR3 DNA: TGTGCCAGCAGCCCCCGGACAGGGAGCTCCTACGAGCAGTACTTC; CDR3 protein: CASSPRTGSSYEQYF; J gene: TRBJ2-7; D gene: TRBD1; clone size: many; V gene: TRBV5-4
CDR3 DNA: TGTGCCAGTAGGCCGGGAGTGGGCACAGATACGCAGTATTTT; CDR3 protein: CASRPGVGTDTQYF; J gene: TRBJ2-3; D gene: NA; clone size: NA; V gene: TRBV2
CDR3 DNA: TGTGCCAGTCGGGAGACAGGGGGATTGACCGGGGAGCTGTTTTTT; CDR3 protein: CASRETGGLTGELFF; J gene: TRBJ2-2; D gene: TRBD1; clone size: NA; V gene: TRBV19
CDR3 DNA: TGTGCCAGCAGCTTTTATTACGGGGACTATAGCAATCAGCCCCAGCATTTT; CDR3 protein: CASSFYYGDYSNQPQHF; J gene: TRBJ1-5; D gene: NA; clone size: NA; V gene: TRBV7-9
CDR3 DNA: TGTGCCAGCAGTGAATCTGGCAGACTGAATTCACCCCTCCACTTT; CDR3 protein: CASSESGRLNSPLHF; J gene: TRBJ1-6; D gene: NA; clone size: NA; V gene: TRBV25-1
CDR3 DNA: TGTGCCAGCAGCTTCCGGGACAGGGATAATTCACCCCTCCACTTT; CDR3 protein: CASSFRDRDNSPLHF; J gene: TRBJ1-6; D gene: TRBD1; clone size: NA; V gene: TRBV5-6
CDR3 DNA: TGTGCCAGCAGCCCGGGACTAGCGAGGGAGCAGTTCTTC; CDR3 protein: CASSPGLAREQFF; J gene: TRBJ2-1; D gene: TRBD2; clone size: NA; V gene: TRBV14